A single sample gave rise to the 17 T cell receptor beta chains below, sequenced in a study of T cell responses to AZD1222 COVID-19 vaccine. TCRdb keeps only in-frame clones here, not all; method: immunoSEQ multiplex PCR. The repertoire holds 120,000 or so clones, roughly 86% seen once, with roughly 10% in the top ten. This specimen consisted of peripheral blood, obtained on day 0 of AZD1222 vaccination. The receptors shown here come from an adult in good health.

In its sample, this clone was seen once. This chain links TRBV7-8 with TRBJ2-2; D remains unclear. Germline lookup yields CDR1 SGHVS and CDR2 FQNEAQ. The CDR3 loop spans 14 amino acids. Trimming took off 1 base at V and 1 base at J, with 4 bases between the two ends. In DNA form, the CDR3 reads TGTGCCAGCAGCTTAGTGGAGAACACCGGGGAGCTGTTTTTT. As protein: CASSLVENTGELFF.

This clone was observed once. This rearrangement joins TRBV28 to TRBJ1-5; unclear D gene. Trimming removed 6 bases from V and 6 bases from J, with 18 bases in between. The germline CDR1 and CDR2 sequences are MDHEN and SYDVKM. CDR3 length: 15 residues. CDR3 sequence reads: CASRPSAGSPQPQHF. The CDR3 bases are TGTGCCAGCAGACCATCGGCGGGGTCCCCTCAGCCCCAGCATTTT.

This chain links TRBV3-1 (or the pseudogene TRBV3-2) with TRBJ2-5; no clear D. This CDR3 spans 15 amino acids. V dropped 0 bases and J dropped 4 bases, with 12 bases sitting between them. Per germline, CDR1 LGHDT and CDR2 YNNKEL (reference sequence). The CDR3: CASSQDSEPPETQYF. DNA of the CDR3: TGTGCCAGCAGCCAAGATTCAGAGCCCCCAGAGACCCAGTACTTC.

The chain couples TRBV10-3 to TRBJ1-1; D gene uncertain. The length of the CDR3 is 14 residues. Trimming removed 0 bases from V and 6 bases from J, with 11 bases in between. Germline CDR1 reads ENHRY; CDR2 reads SYGVKD. The CDR3 DNA reads TGTGCCATCAGTGAGTCGAACTGGGTCGCTGAAGCTTTCTTT. Its protein product is CAISESNWVAEAFF.

The genes are TRBV30 and TRBJ1-4; D ambiguous. Germline V lookup: CDR1 GTSNPN, CDR2 SVGIG (reference sequence). This CDR3 spans 12 amino acids. The V and J ends lost 4 bases and 5 bases respectively, with 8 bases between them. The CDR3 spells CAWTANNEKLFF. The CDR3, as DNA: TGTGCCTGGACCGCGAACAATGAAAAACTGTTTTTT.

This chain connects TRBV24-1 to TRBJ2-1; D remains ambiguous. Germline V gene lookup returns CDR1 KGHDR and CDR2 SFDVKD. Trimming cost V 2 bases and J 9 bases, with 7 bases left between them. The CDR3 loop spans 12 amino acids. The CDR3: CATSDSRAEQFF. CDR3 coding DNA: TGTGCCACCAGTGATTCTAGGGCTGAGCAGTTCTTC.

The V gene is TRBV4-3, the J gene TRBJ2-1, with 8 positions matching TRBD2. The CDR3 has 17 residues. V shed 2 bases, J shed 6 bases, and the junction held 12 bases outside the gene matches. The germline gives CDR1 LGHNA, CDR2 YSLEER. CDR3: CASSQFRSGSSPNEQFF. The CDR3 DNA sequence: TGCGCCAGCAGCCAATTCCGCAGCGGGAGTTCTCCCAATGAGCAGTTCTTC.

The chain links TRBV6-1 to TRBJ1-1; no firm D call. Germline CDR1 reads MNHNS; CDR2 reads SASEGT. The germline V and J ends were trimmed by 2 bases and 7 bases, with 11 bases remaining between them. The CDR3 spans 13 residues. The CDR3 coding sequence is TGTGCCAGCAGTGAAAGGCCCCCGGGTGAAGCTTTCTTT. It translates to CASSERPPGEAFF.

The V and J genes are TRBV5-4 and TRBJ2-3; TRBD2 matches at 8 bases. This CDR3 contains 15 residues. V lost 0 bases to trimming and J lost 4 bases; unmatched junction nucleotides: 4. Germline values: CDR1 SGHNT, CDR2 YYREEE (reference sequence). As DNA, the CDR3 is TGTGCCAGCAGCTTGGGACTAGCGCGCCCAGATACGCAGTATTTT. This encodes CASSLGLARPDTQYF.

This chain links TRBV28 with TRBJ1-2; D remains unclear. The germline V and J ends were trimmed by 2 bases and 6 bases, with 1 base remaining between them. The CDR3 consists of 10 residues. CDR1 MDHEN and CDR2 SYDVKM come from the germline V gene. CDR3: CASSLNGYTF. CDR3 sequence (DNA): TGTGCCAGCAGTTTAAATGGCTACACCTTC.

V usage is TRBV5-1 and J usage is TRBJ1-1, with 8 bases aligning to TRBD1. The junction had 2 bases not matched to a gene; V was cut back by 0 bases and J by 4 bases. The CDR3 is 14 amino acids. Germline V gene sequence: CDR1 SGHRS, CDR2 YFSETQ. The CDR3 is CASSLDRGSTEAFF. In nucleotides, the CDR3 is TGCGCCAGCAGCTTGGACAGGGGGAGCACTGAAGCTTTCTTT.

The V and J genes are TRBV5-4 and TRBJ1-2, with D unresolved. V shed 1 base and J shed 2 bases, with 9 bases lying between them. Germline values: CDR1 SGHNT, CDR2 YYREEE (reference sequence). The CDR3 is made up of 14 amino acids. The CDR3 protein is CASSLSPLNYGYTF. The CDR3 DNA is TGTGCCAGCAGCTTGTCTCCGTTAAACTATGGCTACACCTTC.

This sequence joins TRBV4-1 and TRBJ1-5, with TRBD1 matching 7 bases. The germline V gene has CDR1 MGHRA and CDR2 YSYEKL. The CDR3 consists of 16 residues. Trimming cost V 0 bases and J 4 bases; bases outside gene matches: 6. The CDR3 region has the DNA TGCGCCAGCAGCCAAGATTTCACAGGGGAGAATCAGCCCCAGCATTTT. This encodes CASSQDFTGENQPQHF.

The CDR3 region is CASSLAGNEKLFF. CDR3 DNA: TGTGCCAGCAGCTTAGCGGGGAATGAAAAACTGTTTTTT. The V and J genes are TRBV7-2 and TRBJ1-4; unclear D gene. The CDR3 runs 13 residues. The germline V and J ends were trimmed by 0 bases and 5 bases, with 4 bases remaining between them. Germline V gene lookup returns CDR1 SGHTA and CDR2 FQGNSA.

The chain is built from TRBV4-1 and TRBJ1-1; no clear D. This CDR3 region has 15 residues. V lost 6 bases, J lost 1 base, and 15 bases lay in between. CDR1 and CDR2 from the germline V gene are MGHRA and YSYEKL. The CDR3 loop is CASSSQRFENTEAFF. The DNA for the CDR3 is TGCGCCAGCAGTTCCCAAAGGTTTGAGAACACTGAAGCTTTCTTT.

The chain's CDR3 is CAISDRIREAKNIQYF. The CDR3 DNA reads as TGTGCCATCAGTGATCGAATCAGAGAAGCCAAAAACATTCAGTACTTC. The chain is built from TRBV10-3 and TRBJ2-4; no clear D. Deletions cut 3 bases from V and 0 bases from J, with 12 bases between. This CDR3 comprises 16 residues. In germline, CDR1 is ENHRY, CDR2 SYGVKD.

This clone was detected once. The chain recombines TRBV12-3 or TRBV12-4 with TRBJ2-1, with 7 nucleotides matching TRBD1. The ends lost 3 bases at V and 7 bases at J; junction bases unmatched: 3. The CDR3 sequence is 13 residues long. The CDR3 spells CASSLGQRNEQFF. CDR3 DNA: TGTGCCAGCAGTTTGGGACAGCGGAATGAGCAGTTCTTC.